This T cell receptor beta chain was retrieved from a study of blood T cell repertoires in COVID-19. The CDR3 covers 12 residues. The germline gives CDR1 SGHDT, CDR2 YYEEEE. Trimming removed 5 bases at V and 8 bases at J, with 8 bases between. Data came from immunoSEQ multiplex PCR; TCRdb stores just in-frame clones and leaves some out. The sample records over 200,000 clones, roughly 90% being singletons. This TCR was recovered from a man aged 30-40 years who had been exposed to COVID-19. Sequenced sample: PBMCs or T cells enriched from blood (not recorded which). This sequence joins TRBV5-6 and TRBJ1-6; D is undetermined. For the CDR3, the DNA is TGTGCCAGCAGTTCAAACTATTCACCCCTCCACTTT. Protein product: CASSSNYSPLHF.